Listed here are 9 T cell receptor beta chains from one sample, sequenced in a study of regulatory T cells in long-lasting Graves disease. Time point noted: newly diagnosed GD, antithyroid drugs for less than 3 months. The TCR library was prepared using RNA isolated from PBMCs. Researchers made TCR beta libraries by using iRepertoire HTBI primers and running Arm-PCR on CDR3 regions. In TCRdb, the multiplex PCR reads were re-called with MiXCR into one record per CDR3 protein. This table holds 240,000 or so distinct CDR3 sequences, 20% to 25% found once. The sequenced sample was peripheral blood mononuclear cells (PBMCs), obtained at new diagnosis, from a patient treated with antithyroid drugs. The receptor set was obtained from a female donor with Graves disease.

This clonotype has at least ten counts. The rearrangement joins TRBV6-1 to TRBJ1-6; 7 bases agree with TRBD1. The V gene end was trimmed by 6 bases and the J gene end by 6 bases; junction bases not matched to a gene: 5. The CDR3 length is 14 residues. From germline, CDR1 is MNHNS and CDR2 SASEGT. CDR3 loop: CASRVTGINSPLHF. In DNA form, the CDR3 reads TGTGCCAGCAGGGTGACAGGGATTAATTCACCCCTCCACTTT.

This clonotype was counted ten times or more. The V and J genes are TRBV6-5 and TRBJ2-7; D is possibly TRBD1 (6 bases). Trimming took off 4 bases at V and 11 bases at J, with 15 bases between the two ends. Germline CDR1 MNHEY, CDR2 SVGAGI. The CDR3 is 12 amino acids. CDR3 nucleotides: TGTGCCAGCAGTTCCCGTACAGGGAAGGAGTACTTC. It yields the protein CASSSRTGKEYF.

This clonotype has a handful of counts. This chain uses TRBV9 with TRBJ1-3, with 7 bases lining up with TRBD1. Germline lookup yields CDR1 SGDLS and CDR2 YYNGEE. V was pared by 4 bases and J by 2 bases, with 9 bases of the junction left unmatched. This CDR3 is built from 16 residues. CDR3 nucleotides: TGTGCCAGCAGCCCGAGGGAGGGGGCGCCTGGAAACACCATATATTTT. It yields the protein CASSPREGAPGNTIYF.

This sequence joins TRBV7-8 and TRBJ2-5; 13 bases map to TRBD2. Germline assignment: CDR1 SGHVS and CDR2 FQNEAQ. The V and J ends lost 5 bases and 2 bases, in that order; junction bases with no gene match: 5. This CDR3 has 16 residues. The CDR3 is CASSRGTSGAQETQYF. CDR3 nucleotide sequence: TGTGCCAGCAGCAGAGGGACTAGCGGGGCTCAAGAGACCCAGTACTTC.

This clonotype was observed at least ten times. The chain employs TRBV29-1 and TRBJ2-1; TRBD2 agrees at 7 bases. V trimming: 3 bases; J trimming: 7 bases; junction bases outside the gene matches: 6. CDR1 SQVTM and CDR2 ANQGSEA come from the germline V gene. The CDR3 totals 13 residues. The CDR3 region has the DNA TGCAGCGTTGAGGGGGGGATAGGGAATGAGCAGTTCTTC. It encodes CSVEGGIGNEQFF.

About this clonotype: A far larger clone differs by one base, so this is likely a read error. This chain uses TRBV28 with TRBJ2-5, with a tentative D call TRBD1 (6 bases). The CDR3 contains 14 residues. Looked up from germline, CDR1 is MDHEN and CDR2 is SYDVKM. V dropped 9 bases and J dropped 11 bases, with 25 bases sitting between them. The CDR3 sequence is CASQQGSSYNEQYF. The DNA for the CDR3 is TGTGCCAGTCAACAGGGTAGCTCCTACAATGAGCAGTACTTC.

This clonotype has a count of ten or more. The CDR3 here is CASTIAGSSYEQYF. The DNA of the CDR3 is TGTGCCAGCACTATAGCGGGGAGCTCCTACGAGCAGTACTTC. The chain carries TRBV28 and TRBJ2-7; 8 positions agree with TRBD2. Germline trimming cut 7 bases from V and 0 bases from J; bases unmatched to any gene: 5. Looked up from germline, CDR1 is MDHEN and CDR2 is SYDVKM. The CDR3 spans 14 residues.

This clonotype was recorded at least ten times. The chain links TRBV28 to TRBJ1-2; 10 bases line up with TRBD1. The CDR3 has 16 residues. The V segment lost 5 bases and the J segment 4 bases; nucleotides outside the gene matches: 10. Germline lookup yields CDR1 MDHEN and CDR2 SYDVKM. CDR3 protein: CASSRGTGEVVYGYTF. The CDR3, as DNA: TGTGCCAGCAGTCGAGGGACAGGGGAGGTGGTCTATGGCTACACCTTC.

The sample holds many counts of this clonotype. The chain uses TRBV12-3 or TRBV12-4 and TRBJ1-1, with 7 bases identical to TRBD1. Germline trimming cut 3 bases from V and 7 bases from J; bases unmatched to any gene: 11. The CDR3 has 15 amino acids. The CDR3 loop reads CASSLKGRGGVEAFF. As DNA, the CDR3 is TGTGCCAGCAGTTTGAAGGGCAGGGGGGGTGTTGAAGCTTTCTTT.